One sample yielded the 16 T cell receptor beta chains listed below, sequenced in a study of T cell responses to AZD1222 COVID-19 vaccine. Here immunoSEQ multiplex PCR was the method, and the copy in TCRdb shows in-frame clones only, minus some. The profile shows 85,000 to 90,000 clones, 70% to 90% of them singletons. The sample here was peripheral blood, taken on day 0 of AZD1222 vaccination. The receptors were sampled from an adult in good health.

The gene calls are TRBV29-1 and TRBJ2-2; no clear D gene. Germline V lookup: CDR1 SQVTM, CDR2 ANQGSEA. There are 12 residues in the CDR3. V was pared by 3 bases and J by 7 bases, with 9 bases between. CDR3: CSVEVRIGELFF. CDR3 DNA sequence: TGCAGCGTTGAGGTCCGTATCGGGGAGCTGTTTTTT.

This clone was detected only once. The J gene is TRBJ2-7, the V gene TRBV28, with 7 bases fitting TRBD1. The ends lost 7 bases at V and 0 bases at J; junction bases unmatched: 6. CDR3 length: 14 amino acids. CDR1 and CDR2 from the germline V gene are MDHEN and SYDVKM. The CDR3 reads CASTGTADSYEQYF. CDR3 in DNA: TGTGCCAGCACCGGGACAGCAGACTCCTACGAGCAGTACTTC.

The chain joins TRBV10-2 to TRBJ2-5; TRBD1 or TRBD2 may be the D gene (5 bases each). Trimming left V 7 bases short and J 0 bases short, with 12 bases between. CDR1 is WSHSY, CDR2 SAAADI, per germline. The length of the CDR3 is 14 residues. CDR3 in DNA: TGCGCCAGCACCATGAGGGGTAACCAAGAGACCCAGTACTTC. Protein: CASTMRGNQETQYF.

The rearrangement uses TRBV4-3 and TRBJ1-4, with TRBD1 matching 8 bases. The CDR3 runs 15 residues. Germline-derived CDR1 and CDR2 are LGHNA and YSLEER. The V and J ends lost 2 bases and 7 bases, in that order; junction bases with no gene match: 6. DNA for the CDR3: TGCGCCAGCAGCCAAAGCGGTACAGGGGGTGAAAAACTGTTTTTT. Residues: CASSQSGTGGEKLFF.

The V gene is TRBV18, the J gene TRBJ2-3; D gene uncertain. V lost 0 bases and J 1 base, leaving 8 bases between the germline ends. CDR1 KGHSH and CDR2 LQKENI come from the germline V gene. The CDR3 covers 15 residues. The DNA of the CDR3 is TGTGCCAGCTCACCACCGTCGATCGGCACAGATACGCAGTATTTT. Translation: CASSPPSIGTDTQYF. Combining the CDR3 with reference TRBV18 and TRBJ2-3 gives the whole variable domain NAGVMQNPRHLVRRRGQEARLRCSPMKGHSHVYWYRQLPEEGLKFMVYLQKENIIDESGMPKERFSAEFPKEGPSILRIQQVVRGDSAAYFCASSPPSIGTDTQYFGPGTRLTVL.

This clone was recorded a few times. The chain carries TRBV3-1 (or the pseudogene TRBV3-2) and TRBJ1-1, with 7 positions matching TRBD1. The CDR3 loop spans 13 amino acids. Germline CDR1 is LGHDT and CDR2 is YNNKEL (reference sequence). The V gene end was trimmed by 1 base and the J gene end by 7 bases; junction bases not matched to a gene: 3. CDR3 in amino acids: CASSQVRQGEAFF. In DNA form, the CDR3 reads TGTGCCAGCAGCCAAGTACGACAGGGTGAAGCTTTCTTT.

This clone was seen only once. This chain links TRBV7-9 with TRBJ2-1; D unclear. V was shortened by 1 base and J by 5 bases, with 6 bases between the two germline ends. Germline CDR1 reads SEHNR; CDR2 reads FQNEAQ (reference sequence). The CDR3 sequence is 13 residues long. The CDR3 coding sequence is TGTGCCAGCAGCTTAGAAGTTAACAATGAGCAGTTCTTC. Translation: CASSLEVNNEQFF. Full variable domain (remainder filled in from reference TRBV7-9 and TRBJ2-1): DTGVSQNPRHKITKRGQNVTFRCDPISEHNRLYWYRQTLGQGPEFLTYFQNEAQLEKSRLLSDRFSAERPKGSFSTLEIQRTEQGDSAMYLCASSLEVNNEQFFGPGTRLTVL.

The rearrangement uses TRBV7-8 and TRBJ2-7, with 8 bases lining up with TRBD2. Germline V gives CDR1 SGHVS, CDR2 FQNEAQ. This CDR3 has 15 amino acids. J was trimmed by 0 bases and V by 9 bases; bases with no gene match: 10. The CDR3 nucleotides are TGTGCCAGTAATTCCGGGCTAGCGGGCTCCTACGAGCAGTACTTC. As protein: CASNSGLAGSYEQYF.

This clone turned up a few times. This sequence joins TRBV28 and TRBJ1-2; no firm D call. Per germline, CDR1 MDHEN and CDR2 SYDVKM. The length of the CDR3 is 13 residues. Deletions cut 1 base from V and 8 bases from J, with 11 bases between. In DNA, the CDR3 is TGTGCCAGCAGTTTATCGGCAACTTTCGGCTACACCTTC. It specifies CASSLSATFGYTF.

In its sample, this clone was seen once. J is TRBJ1-5 and V is TRBV20-1; no clear D gene. Trimming cost V 3 bases and J 11 bases, with 11 bases left between them. The CDR3 is 11 amino acids. Per the germline V gene, CDR1 is DFQATT and CDR2 is SNEGSKA (reference sequence). DNA of the CDR3: TGCAGTGCTAGCCGGGCCGGGGCCCAGCATTTT. Its translation: CSASRAGAQHF.

V gene TRBV4-1 combines with J gene TRBJ2-1; 10 nucleotides match TRBD2. V was pared by 2 bases and J by 0 bases, with 4 bases of the junction left unmatched. The CDR3 covers 17 residues. Germline CDR1 is MGHRA and CDR2 is YSYEKL. In DNA, the CDR3 is TGCGCCAGCAGCCAATTTTCTAGCGGGAGCTCCTACAATGAGCAGTTCTTC. Translated: CASSQFSSGSSYNEQFF.

The chain uses TRBV28 and TRBJ2-7, with 11 positions matching TRBD1. Trimming removed 5 bases from V and 0 bases from J; junction bases left unmatched: 6. Germline CDR1 is MDHEN and CDR2 is SYDVKM. The CDR3 is made up of 16 amino acids. CDR3 nucleotides: TGTGCCAGCAGTACACCGGGACAGGGGGTCTCCTACGAGCAGTACTTC. This sequence encodes CASSTPGQGVSYEQYF.

The chain combines TRBV5-1 with TRBJ1-4, with D unresolved. Per germline, CDR1 SGHRS and CDR2 YFSETQ. The ends were cut back, 1 base at V and 0 bases at J, with 7 bases in the middle. The CDR3 contains 15 residues. This CDR3 reads CASSLSPSTNEKLFF. Here the CDR3 DNA reads TGCGCCAGCAGCTTGAGTCCCTCAACTAATGAAAAACTGTTTTTT.

The chain carries TRBV2 and TRBJ1-5; no reliable D call. CDR1 and CDR2 (germline): SNHLY, FYNNEI. Trimming removed 5 bases at V and 5 bases at J, with 16 bases between. CDR3 length: 15 amino acids. The CDR3 DNA sequence: TGTGCCAGCAGTTCACTAGACCGAATAGATCAGCCCCAGCATTTT. The encoded protein is CASSSLDRIDQPQHF.

The CDR3 reads CSADRNNEQFF. The CDR3 DNA reads TGCAGTGCTGACAGGAACAATGAGCAGTTCTTC. The chain couples TRBV20-1 to TRBJ2-1; possibly TRBD1 for D (6 bases). Germline V gene data show CDR1 as DFQATT and CDR2 as SNEGSKA (reference sequence). The CDR3 contains 11 residues. V lost 5 bases and J 5 bases, leaving 7 bases between the germline ends.

V and J are TRBV28 and TRBJ1-1; D remains unclear. This CDR3 contains 15 residues. Per the germline V gene, CDR1 is MDHEN and CDR2 is SYDVKM. The germline V and J ends were trimmed by 0 bases and 1 base, with 9 bases remaining between them. CDR3 in DNA: TGTGCCAGCAGTTTATGGGCAGGTGGGAACACTGAAGCTTTCTTT. Protein product: CASSLWAGGNTEAFF.